Below, 12 T cell receptor beta chains from the same sample are listed, as sequenced in a study of blood T cell repertoires in COVID-19. TCRdb's copy holds only in-frame clones and misses some; the assay was immunoSEQ multiplex PCR. This table has over 150,000 clones, more than 70% appearing once. The sample was peripheral blood. These receptors all stem from a woman aged 70-85 years who had recovered from COVID-19.

The chain is built from TRBV19 and TRBJ1-5; 11 positions match TRBD1. This CDR3 contains 14 residues. CDR1 is LNHDA, CDR2 SQIVND, per germline (reference sequence). J lost 4 bases, V lost 9 bases, and 5 bases had no gene match. CDR3 residues: CASTRDRGNQPQHF. CDR3 DNA: TGTGCCAGCACCCGGGACAGGGGGAATCAGCCCCAGCATTTT.

V gene TRBV28 combines with J gene TRBJ2-7, with 11 bases matching TRBD1. This CDR3 has 16 residues. Germline CDR1 is MDHEN and CDR2 is SYDVKM. Trimming took 0 bases from V and 0 from J; bases not matched to a gene: 1. This CDR3 is CASSLWGTGGSYEQYF. The CDR3 region has the DNA TGTGCCAGCAGTTTATGGGGGACAGGGGGCTCCTACGAGCAGTACTTC.

The chain carries TRBV7-2 and TRBJ1-2; 9 nucleotides line up with TRBD1. V dropped 5 bases and J dropped 6; count of bases not matched to a gene: 7. The CDR3 is made up of 14 amino acids. The germline V gene encodes CDR1 SGHTA and CDR2 FQGNSA. Here the CDR3 reads CASSTRDRVDGYTF. CDR3 DNA sequence: TGTGCCAGCAGCACCCGGGACAGGGTTGATGGCTACACCTTC.

This rearrangement joins TRBV29-1 to TRBJ2-3; D is unclear. Germline V gene data show CDR1 as SQVTM and CDR2 as ANQGSEA. Trimming took off 0 bases at V and 6 bases at J, with 7 bases between the two ends. The CDR3 sequence is 12 residues long. CDR3 coding DNA: TGCAGCGTTGAAGATTCCGGGGATACGCAGTATTTT. Protein product: CSVEDSGDTQYF.

The rearrangement uses TRBV28 and TRBJ1-4; 10 bases are shared with TRBD1. This CDR3 region has 13 residues. CDR1 is MDHEN, CDR2 SYDVKM, per germline. V was clipped by 10 bases and J by 10 bases; unmatched bases: 9. CDR3 amino acids: CATFGTGVGKLFF. The CDR3 DNA sequence: TGTGCCACCTTTGGGACAGGGGTTGGAAAACTGTTTTTT.

The sample holds a few counts of this clone. The chain is built from TRBV19 and TRBJ2-3, with 10 positions matching TRBD2. The CDR3 length is 16 residues. The germline gives CDR1 LNHDA, CDR2 SQIVND (reference sequence). The V gene end was trimmed by 6 bases and the J gene end by 1 base; junction bases not matched to a gene: 7. The CDR3 sequence: CASRSSGRAGTDTQYF. DNA of the CDR3: TGTGCCAGTAGGAGCAGCGGGAGGGCCGGCACAGATACGCAGTATTTT.

The chain links TRBV5-4 to TRBJ1-1, with TRBD1 identical over 7 bases. This CDR3 comprises 16 residues. The germline gives CDR1 SGHNT, CDR2 YYREEE (reference sequence). Losses at the gene ends were 4 bases for V and 5 bases for J; bases not matched to a gene: 14. The CDR3 spells CASSTVDRTGGTEAFF. Written as DNA, the CDR3 is TGTGCCAGCAGCACCGTCGATCGGACAGGAGGAACTGAAGCTTTCTTT.

The J gene is TRBJ2-7, the V gene TRBV5-1; TRBD1 agrees at 8 bases. This CDR3 is built from 14 residues. Germline V gene sequence: CDR1 SGHRS, CDR2 YFSETQ. Trimming cost V 7 bases and J 2 bases; bases outside gene matches: 8. The CDR3 coding sequence is TGCGCCAGCCGAGAGCAGGGGGCCACCTACGAGCAGTACTTC. Translation: CASREQGATYEQYF.

CDR3 amino acids: CASSSTGFEPQHF. CDR3 bases: TGTGCCAGCAGCTCTACAGGGTTTGAGCCCCAGCATTTT. V is TRBV2 and J is TRBJ1-5; D perhaps matches TRBD1 (6 bases). V was pared by 6 bases and J by 8 bases, with 14 bases between. The CDR3 runs 13 residues. Germline V CDR1 and CDR2: SNHLY, FYNNEI.

The chain is built from TRBV6-5 and TRBJ2-3, with 7 bases identical to TRBD2. Per the germline V gene, CDR1 is MNHEY and CDR2 is SVGAGI. CDR3 size: 15 residues. J gave up 1 base and V 7 bases, and 8 bases lay outside the gene matches. The CDR3 sequence is CASTPSAGGTDTQYF. The CDR3 nucleotides are TGTGCCAGCACCCCCTCGGCGGGGGGCACAGATACGCAGTATTTT.

This clone occurred once. This chain joins TRBV3-1 (or the pseudogene TRBV3-2) and TRBJ2-1; 11 bases are shared with TRBD2. Germline V gives CDR1 LGHDT, CDR2 YNNKEL (reference sequence). Unmatched junction bases numbered 10, after V lost 2 bases and J lost 10 bases. The CDR3 is made up of 16 amino acids. Written as DNA, the CDR3 is TGTGCCAGCAGCCAACAGCTAGCGGGGGGCCGCGGCGAGCAGTTCTTC. It is translated as CASSQQLAGGRGEQFF.

The V call is TRBV7-3, the J call TRBJ2-1; 7 bases match TRBD2. Germline assignment: CDR1 SGHTA and CDR2 FQGTGA. The J segment lost 7 bases and the V segment lost 1 base, leaving 7 bases of the junction unmatched. This CDR3 is built from 15 residues. The DNA for the CDR3 is TGTGCCAGCAGCTTAAGGTGGGGAGGGGTAAATGAGCAGTTCTTC. This sequence encodes CASSLRWGGVNEQFF.